This T cell receptor beta chain was obtained from a study of CD8+ T cells in alopecia areata. As for the study in general: The drug, oral tofacitinib, was given to treated patients at 5 to 10 mg twice daily. Regarding the study as a whole: Lesional scalp displayed greater clonality than normal scalp, most notably in alopecia totalis/universalis.

Comment on this clone: Its antigen is still unknown.

Treatment defined: oral pan-JAK inhibitor, 5-10 mg twice daily. In alopecia areata patients, both lesional scalp punch biopsies and peripheral blood were collected. Both CD4+ and CD8+ T cells were separated by sorting PBMCs. RNA was extracted and reverse transcribed into cDNA as the sequencing template. Profiling relied on immunoSEQ multiplex PCR, and the TCRdb table lists in-frame clones only, not all of them. The sample lists about 200,000 clones; roughly two fifths were seen once. CDR1 is SGHAT, CDR2 FQDESV, per germline (reference sequence). V lost 4 bases, J lost 0 bases, and 10 bases lay in between. The CDR3 covers 15 residues.

The gene calls are TRBV11-1 and TRBJ2-1; no definite D call. The receptor was derived from a human donor with alopecia areata. Source: CD4+ T cells sorted from blood, taken at approximately week 30, from a patient treated with tofacitinib. CDR3 bases: TGTGCCAGCAGCTCCAGCCGAAGCTCCTACAATGAGCAGTTCTTC. The encoded protein is CASSSSRSSYNEQFF.